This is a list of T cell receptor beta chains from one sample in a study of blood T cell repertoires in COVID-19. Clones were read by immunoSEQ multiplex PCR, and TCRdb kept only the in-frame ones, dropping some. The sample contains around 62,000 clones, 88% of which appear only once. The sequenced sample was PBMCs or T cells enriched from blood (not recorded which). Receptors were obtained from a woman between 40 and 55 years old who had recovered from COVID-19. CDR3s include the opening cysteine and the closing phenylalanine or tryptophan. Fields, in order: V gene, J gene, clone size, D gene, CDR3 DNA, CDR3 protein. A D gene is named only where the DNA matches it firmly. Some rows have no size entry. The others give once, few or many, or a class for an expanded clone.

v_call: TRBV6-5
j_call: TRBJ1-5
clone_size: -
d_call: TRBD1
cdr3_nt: TGTGCCAGCAGAGGGACAGGGGGCTTTCAGCCCCAGCATTTT
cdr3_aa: CASRGTGGFQPQHF

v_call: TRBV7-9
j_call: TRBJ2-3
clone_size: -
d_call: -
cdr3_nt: TGTGCCAGCAGCTTAACAGGGTTTAGCACAGATACGCAGTATTTT
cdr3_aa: CASSLTGFSTDTQYF

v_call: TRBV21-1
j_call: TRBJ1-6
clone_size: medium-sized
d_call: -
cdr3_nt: TGTGCCAGCAGCAAAGCGGTATATGTTCCGGATTCACCCCTCCACTTT
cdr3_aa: CASSKAVYVPDSPLHF

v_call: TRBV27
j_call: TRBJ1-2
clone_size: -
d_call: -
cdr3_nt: TGTGCCAGCAGTTTACGGGGGGACTATGGCTACACCTTC
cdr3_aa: CASSLRGDYGYTF

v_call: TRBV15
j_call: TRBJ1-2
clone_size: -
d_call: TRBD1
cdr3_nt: TGTGCCACCAGCGCCCGGGACAGAGGAGGATGCACCTTC
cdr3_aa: CATSARDRGGCTF

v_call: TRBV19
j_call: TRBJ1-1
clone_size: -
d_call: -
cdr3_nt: TGTGCCAGTAGTATCCAGACAGAGAACACTGAAGCTTTCTTT
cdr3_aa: CASSIQTENTEAFF

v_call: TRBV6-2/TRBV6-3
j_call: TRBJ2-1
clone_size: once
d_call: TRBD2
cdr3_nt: TGTGCCAGCAGTTACGGTCGACTAGCGGACCGAACCAATGAGCAGTTCTTC
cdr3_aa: CASSYGRLADRTNEQFF

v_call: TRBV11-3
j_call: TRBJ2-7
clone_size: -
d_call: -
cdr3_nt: TGTGCCAGCAGCTTGTCCCAGGGGGGCTACGAGCAGTACTTC
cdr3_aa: CASSLSQGGYEQYF

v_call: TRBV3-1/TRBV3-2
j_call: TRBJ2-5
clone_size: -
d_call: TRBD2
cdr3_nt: TGTGCCAGCAGCCAAGGTTATAGCGGGGGGGAAGAGACCCAGTACTTC
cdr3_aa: CASSQGYSGGEETQYF

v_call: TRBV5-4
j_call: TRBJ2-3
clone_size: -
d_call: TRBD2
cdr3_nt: TGTGCCAGCAGTTGGGGACTAGCGGATGGGACGCAGTATTTT
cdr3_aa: CASSWGLADGTQYF

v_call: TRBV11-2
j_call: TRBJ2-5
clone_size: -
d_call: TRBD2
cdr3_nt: TGTGCCAGCAGCCCCCTCGGGCTAGCGGGGGTGGAGACCCAGTACTTC
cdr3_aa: CASSPLGLAGVETQYF

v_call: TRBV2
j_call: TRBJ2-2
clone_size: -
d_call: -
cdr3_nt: TGTGCCAGCAGTCCCCGGGAAAATTTTCCCCAGGAGACCGGGGAGCTGTTTTTT
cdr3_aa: CASSPRENFPQETGELFF

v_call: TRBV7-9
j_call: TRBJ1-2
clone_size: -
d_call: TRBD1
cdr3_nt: TGTGCCAGCAGCCCACGGACAGGGAACTATGGCTACACCTTC
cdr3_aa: CASSPRTGNYGYTF

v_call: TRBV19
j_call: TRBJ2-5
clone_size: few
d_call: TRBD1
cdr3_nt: TGTGCCAGTAGTCAGGACAGGGGTTCAGAGACCCAGTACTTC
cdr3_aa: CASSQDRGSETQYF

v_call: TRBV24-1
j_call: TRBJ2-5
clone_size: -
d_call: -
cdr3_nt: TGTGCCACCAGTGGCGGGGGCCCCCAAGAGACCCAGTACTTC
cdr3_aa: CATSGGGPQETQYF

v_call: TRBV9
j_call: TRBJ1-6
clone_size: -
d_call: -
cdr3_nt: TGTGCCAGCAGCGTAGCTCCGGGAACCTCCTATAATTCACCCCTCCACTTT
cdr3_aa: CASSVAPGTSYNSPLHF

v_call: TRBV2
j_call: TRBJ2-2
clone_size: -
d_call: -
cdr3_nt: TGTGCCAGCAGTGAGAACGAGGGGGGGCGAAGCGGGGAGCTGTTTTTT
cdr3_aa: CASSENEGGRSGELFF

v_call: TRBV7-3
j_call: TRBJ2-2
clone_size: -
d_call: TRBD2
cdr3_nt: TGTGCCAGCAGCTTATTTCCCCCTAGCGGGACAACGAACACCGGGGAGCTGTTTTTT
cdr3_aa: CASSLFPPSGTTNTGELFF

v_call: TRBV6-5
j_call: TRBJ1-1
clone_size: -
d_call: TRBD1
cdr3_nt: TGTGCCAGCACATATACAGGGGCCCCTGAAGCTTTCTTT
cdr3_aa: CASTYTGAPEAFF

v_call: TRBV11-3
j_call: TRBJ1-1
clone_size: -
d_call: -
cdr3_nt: TGTGCCAGCAGCTTAGATCGCACTGAAGCTTTCTTT
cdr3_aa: CASSLDRTEAFF

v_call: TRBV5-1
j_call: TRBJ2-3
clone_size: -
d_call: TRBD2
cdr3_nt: TGCGCCAGCAGCTTGGTTCAGACTAGCGGGGGAGATACGCAGTATTTT
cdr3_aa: CASSLVQTSGGDTQYF

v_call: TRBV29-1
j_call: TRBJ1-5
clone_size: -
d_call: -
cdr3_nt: TGCAGCGTTGGTTGGGGAGGCAATCAGCCCCAGCATTTT
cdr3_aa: CSVGWGGNQPQHF

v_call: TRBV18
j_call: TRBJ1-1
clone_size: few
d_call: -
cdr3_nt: TGTGCCAGCTCACCAGGGGGAGGTGGTACTGAAGCTTTCTTT
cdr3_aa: CASSPGGGGTEAFF

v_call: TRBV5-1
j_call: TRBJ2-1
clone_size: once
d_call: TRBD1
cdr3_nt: TGCGCCAGCAGCTTGGGGGACAGGGGTTACAATGAGCAGTTCTTC
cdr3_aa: CASSLGDRGYNEQFF

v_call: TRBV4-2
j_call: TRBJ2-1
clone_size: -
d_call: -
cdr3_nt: TGTGCCAGCAGCCAAGATTGGGTAGCGAACTCCTACAATGAGCAGTTCTTC
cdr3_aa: CASSQDWVANSYNEQFF

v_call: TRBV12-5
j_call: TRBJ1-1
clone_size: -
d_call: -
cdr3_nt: TGTGCTAGTGGTTTCCTCGGACAGCAAAACACTGAAGCTTTCTTT
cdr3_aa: CASGFLGQQNTEAFF

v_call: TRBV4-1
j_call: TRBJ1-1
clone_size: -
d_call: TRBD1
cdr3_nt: TGCGCCAGCACCCAAGATAGTTCAGACAGGGGGTGGACTGAAGCTTTCTTT
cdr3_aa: CASTQDSSDRGWTEAFF

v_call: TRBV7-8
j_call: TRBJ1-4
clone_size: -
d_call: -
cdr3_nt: TGTGCCAGCAGCCCTCAGGGTAATGAAAAACTGTTTTTT
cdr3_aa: CASSPQGNEKLFF

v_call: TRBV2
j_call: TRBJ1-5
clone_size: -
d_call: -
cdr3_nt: TGTGCCAGCAGCGAGTCCTGGAGTAGCAATCAGCCCCAGCATTTT
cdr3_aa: CASSESWSSNQPQHF

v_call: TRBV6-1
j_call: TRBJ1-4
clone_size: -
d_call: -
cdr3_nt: TGTGCCAGCAGTGAATTGAGGTCAACTAATGAAAAACTGTTTTTT
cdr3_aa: CASSELRSTNEKLFF

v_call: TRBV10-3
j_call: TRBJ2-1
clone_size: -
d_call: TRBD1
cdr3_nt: TGTGCCATCAGTGTGAGGACAGGGGGCGATGAGCAGTTCTTC
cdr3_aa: CAISVRTGGDEQFF

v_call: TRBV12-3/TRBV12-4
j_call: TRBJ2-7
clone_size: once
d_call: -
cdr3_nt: TGTGCCAGCAGTCTTGGCACAGACTACGAGCAGTACTTC
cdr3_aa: CASSLGTDYEQYF

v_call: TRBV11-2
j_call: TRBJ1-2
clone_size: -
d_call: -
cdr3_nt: TGTGCCAGCAGCTTATTGCTCGGGGGAGACAGCTACACCTTC
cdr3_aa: CASSLLLGGDSYTF

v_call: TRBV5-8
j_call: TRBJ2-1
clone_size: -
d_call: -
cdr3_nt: TGTGCCAGCAGCTTGATCCCCAGGGACAATGAGCAGTTCTTC
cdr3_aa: CASSLIPRDNEQFF

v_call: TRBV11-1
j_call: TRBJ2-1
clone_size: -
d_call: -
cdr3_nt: TGTGCCAGCAGCTTAAGGGGTTGGGAGCAGTTCTTC
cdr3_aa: CASSLRGWEQFF

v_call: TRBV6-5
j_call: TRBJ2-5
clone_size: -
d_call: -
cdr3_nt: TGTGCCAGCAGTTACGCGGACACTAAAGAGACCCAGTACTTC
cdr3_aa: CASSYADTKETQYF

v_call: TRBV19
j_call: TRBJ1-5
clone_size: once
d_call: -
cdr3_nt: TGTGCCAGTAGTATGACAGACGGCAATCAGCCCCAGCATTTT
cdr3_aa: CASSMTDGNQPQHF

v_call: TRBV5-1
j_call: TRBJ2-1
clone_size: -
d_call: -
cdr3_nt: TGCGCCAGCAGCTTCCAGGGGTACAATGAGCAGTTCTTC
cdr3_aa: CASSFQGYNEQFF

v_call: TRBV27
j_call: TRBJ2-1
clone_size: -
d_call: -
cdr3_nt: TGTGCCAGCAAAAGGCGGGAGCAGTTCTTC
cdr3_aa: CASKRREQFF

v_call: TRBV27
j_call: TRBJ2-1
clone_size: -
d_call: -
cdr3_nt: TGTGCCAGCAGTTTCCCAGGGGGGTCCTACAATGAGCAGTTCTTC
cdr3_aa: CASSFPGGSYNEQFF

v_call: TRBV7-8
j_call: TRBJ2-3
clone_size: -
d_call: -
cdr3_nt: TGTGCCAGCAGCTCAGGGCCAGATACGCAGTATTTT
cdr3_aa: CASSSGPDTQYF

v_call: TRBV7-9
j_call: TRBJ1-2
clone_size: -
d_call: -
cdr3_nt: TGTGCCAGCAGCTTAGGGGGGGGCGGGGACCCAAGGTATGGCTACACCTTC
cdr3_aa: CASSLGGGGDPRYGYTF

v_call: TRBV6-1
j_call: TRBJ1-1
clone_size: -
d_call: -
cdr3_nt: TGTGCCAGCAGTGAAAGTGGGAGGGAAACTGAAGCTTTCTTT
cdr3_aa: CASSESGRETEAFF

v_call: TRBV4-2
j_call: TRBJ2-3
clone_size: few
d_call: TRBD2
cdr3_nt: TGTGCCAGCAGCCAAGATTTGTGGGGGGGAATCGGAGATACGCAGTATTTT
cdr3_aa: CASSQDLWGGIGDTQYF

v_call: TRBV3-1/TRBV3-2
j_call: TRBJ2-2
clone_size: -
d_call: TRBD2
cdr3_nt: TGTGCCAGCAGCCAGTACAGCGGGGGGGCGAGGACCGGGGAGCTGTTTTTT
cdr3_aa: CASSQYSGGARTGELFF

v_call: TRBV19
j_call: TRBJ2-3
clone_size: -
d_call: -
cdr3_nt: TGTGCCAGTAGTGTCTCGGGGGGCCAGGATACGCAGTATTTT
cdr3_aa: CASSVSGGQDTQYF

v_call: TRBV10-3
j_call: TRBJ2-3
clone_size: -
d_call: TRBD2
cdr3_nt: TGTGCCATCTCCGGACTAGCGCGAGATACGCAGTATTTT
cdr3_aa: CAISGLARDTQYF

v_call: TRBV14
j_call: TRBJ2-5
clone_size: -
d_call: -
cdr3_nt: TGTGCCAGCAGTTACAGGGCGAGGGCAGAGACCCAGTACTTC
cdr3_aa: CASSYRARAETQYF

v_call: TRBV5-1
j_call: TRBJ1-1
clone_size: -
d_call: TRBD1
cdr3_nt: TGCGCCAGCAGCATAGACAGGGGGACATCGGAAGCTTTCTTT
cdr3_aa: CASSIDRGTSEAFF

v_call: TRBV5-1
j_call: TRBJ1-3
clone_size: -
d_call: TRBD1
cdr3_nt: TGCGCCAGCAGCCGGACGGACAGGACAGCCGGAAACACCATATATTTT
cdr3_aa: CASSRTDRTAGNTIYF

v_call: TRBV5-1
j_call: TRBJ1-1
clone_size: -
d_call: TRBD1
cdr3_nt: TGCGCCAGCAGCTTGGGGGACAGGATGAACACTGAAGCTTTCTTT
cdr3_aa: CASSLGDRMNTEAFF

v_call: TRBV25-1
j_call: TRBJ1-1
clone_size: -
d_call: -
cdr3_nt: TGTGCCAGCAGTGAATTCGGTCGGCAGGGGGAAGCTTTCTTT
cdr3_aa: CASSEFGRQGEAFF

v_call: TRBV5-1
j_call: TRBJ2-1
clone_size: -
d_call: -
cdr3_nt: TGCGCCAGCAGCCCGCCGGACAATGAGCAGTTCTTC
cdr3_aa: CASSPPDNEQFF

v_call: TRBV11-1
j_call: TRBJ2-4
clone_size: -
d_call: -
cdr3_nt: TGTGCCAGCAGCTTACAGGGATTAAACATTCAGTACTTC
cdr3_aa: CASSLQGLNIQYF

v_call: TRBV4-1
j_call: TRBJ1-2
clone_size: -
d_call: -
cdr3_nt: TGCGCCAGCAGCCAAGAGACAGGCATCTATGGCTACACCTTC
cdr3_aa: CASSQETGIYGYTF

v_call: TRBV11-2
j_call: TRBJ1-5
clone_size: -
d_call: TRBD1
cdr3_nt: TGTGCCAGCAGCCAAGACAGGGGGGGCAATCAGCCCCAGCATTTT
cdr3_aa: CASSQDRGGNQPQHF

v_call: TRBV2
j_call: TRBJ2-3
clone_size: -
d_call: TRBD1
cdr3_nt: TGTGCCGGCAGGACAGGGTTAGATACGCAGTATTTT
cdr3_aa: CAGRTGLDTQYF

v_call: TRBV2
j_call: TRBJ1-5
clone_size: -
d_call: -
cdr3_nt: TGTGCCAGCAGTGAAAGGCAGGGGCGAGTTATTCCGCCCCAGCATTTT
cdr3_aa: CASSERQGRVIPPQHF

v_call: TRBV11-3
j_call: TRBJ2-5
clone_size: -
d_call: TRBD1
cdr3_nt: TGTGCCAGCAGAACCGGGACAGGAAGCCAAGAGACCCAGTACTTC
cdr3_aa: CASRTGTGSQETQYF